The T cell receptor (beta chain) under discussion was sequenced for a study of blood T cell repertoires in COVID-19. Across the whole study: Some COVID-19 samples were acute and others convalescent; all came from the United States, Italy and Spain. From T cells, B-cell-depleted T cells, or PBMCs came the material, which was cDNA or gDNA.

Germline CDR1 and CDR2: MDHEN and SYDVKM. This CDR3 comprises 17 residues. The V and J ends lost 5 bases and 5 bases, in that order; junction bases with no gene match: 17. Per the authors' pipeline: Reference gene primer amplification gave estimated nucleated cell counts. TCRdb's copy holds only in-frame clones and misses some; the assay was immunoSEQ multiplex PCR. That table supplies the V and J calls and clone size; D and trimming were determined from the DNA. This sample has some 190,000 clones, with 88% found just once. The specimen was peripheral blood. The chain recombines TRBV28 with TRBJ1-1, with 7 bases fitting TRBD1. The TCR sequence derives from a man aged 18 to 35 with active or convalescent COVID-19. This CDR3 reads CASSPRQGKAGRTEAFF. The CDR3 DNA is TGTGCCAGCAGTCCCAGACAGGGTAAGGCGGGACGGACTGAAGCTTTCTTT.